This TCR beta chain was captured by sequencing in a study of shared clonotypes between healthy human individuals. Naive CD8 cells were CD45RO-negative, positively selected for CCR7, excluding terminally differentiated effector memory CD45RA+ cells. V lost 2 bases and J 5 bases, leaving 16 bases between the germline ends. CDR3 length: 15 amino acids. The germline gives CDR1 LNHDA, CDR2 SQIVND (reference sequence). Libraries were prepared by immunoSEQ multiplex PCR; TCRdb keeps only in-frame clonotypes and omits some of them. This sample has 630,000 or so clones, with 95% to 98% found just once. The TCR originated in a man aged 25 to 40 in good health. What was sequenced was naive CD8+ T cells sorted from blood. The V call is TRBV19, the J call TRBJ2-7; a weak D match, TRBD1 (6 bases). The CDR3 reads CASSITPGGADEQYF. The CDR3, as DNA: TGTGCCAGTAGTATAACCCCTGGGGGCGCGGACGAGCAGTACTTC. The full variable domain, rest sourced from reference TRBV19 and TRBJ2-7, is DGGITQSPKYLFRKEGQNVTLSCEQNLNHDAMYWYRQDPGQGLRLIYYSQIVNDFQKGDIAEGYSVSREKKESFPLTVTSAQKNPTAFYLCASSITPGGADEQYFGPGTRLTVT.